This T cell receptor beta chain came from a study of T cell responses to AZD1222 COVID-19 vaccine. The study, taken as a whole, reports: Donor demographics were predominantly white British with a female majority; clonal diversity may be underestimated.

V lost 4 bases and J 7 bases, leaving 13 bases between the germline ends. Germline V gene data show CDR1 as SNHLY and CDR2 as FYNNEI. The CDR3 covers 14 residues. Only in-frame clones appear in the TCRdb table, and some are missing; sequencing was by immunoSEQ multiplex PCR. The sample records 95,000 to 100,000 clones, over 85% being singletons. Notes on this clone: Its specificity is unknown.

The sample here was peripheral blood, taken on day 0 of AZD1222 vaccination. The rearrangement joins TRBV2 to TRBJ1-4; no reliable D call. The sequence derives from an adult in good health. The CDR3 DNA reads TGTGCCAGCAGTGCACTAGGATTAGGTGAAAAACTGTTTTTT. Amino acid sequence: CASSALGLGEKLFF.